This T cell receptor (beta chain) appears in the sequencing data of a study of T cell repertoires in cytomegalovirus infection. General study results and limits: HLA-C-restricted CMV clonotypes gave the most frequent clonotype in two of eight donors.

A remark on this clonotype: The antigen is undetermined.

Germline V gene lookup returns CDR1 SGDLS and CDR2 YYNGEE. The CDR3 has 13 residues. V lost 6 bases, J lost 10 bases, and 17 bases lay in between. TCRdb itself ran the reads through MiXCR, one entry per CDR3 protein. The sample has about 830,000 distinct CDR3 sequences, 32% seen once; the top ten hold about an eighth. The clonotype originates from a human donor in good health (CMV status not recorded). Some clones in this sample may be carry-over from other donors' samples. V usage is TRBV9 and J usage is TRBJ2-1; D may be TRBD2 (7 bases). The sequences come from cultured CD8+ T cells from PBMCs, collected from culture after CMV antigen stimulation. CDR3 amino acids: CASKGGGTGEQFF. DNA of the CDR3: TGTGCCAGCAAAGGCGGGGGCACAGGGGAGCAGTTCTTC.